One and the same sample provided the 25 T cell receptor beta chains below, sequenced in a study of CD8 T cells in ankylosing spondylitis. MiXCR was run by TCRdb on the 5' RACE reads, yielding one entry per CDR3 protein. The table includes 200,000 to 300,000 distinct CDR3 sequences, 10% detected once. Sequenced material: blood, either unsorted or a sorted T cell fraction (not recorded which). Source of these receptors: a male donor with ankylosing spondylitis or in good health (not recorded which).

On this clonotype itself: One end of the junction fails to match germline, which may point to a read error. Here the CDR3 reads CASSPRVGVEAQYF. CDR3 bases: TGTGCCAGCAGTCCTCGCGTGGGGGTAGAGGCCCAGTACTTC. V usage is TRBV27 and J usage is TRBJ2-5; D is perhaps TRBD1 or TRBD2 (5 bases each). CDR3 length: 14 residues. Per germline, CDR1 MNHEY and CDR2 SMNVEV (reference sequence).

CDR3 residues: CSARPGGFGEYF. The CDR3 DNA reads as TGCAGTGCTAGGCCAGGCGGGTTCGGGGAGTACTTC. This sequence joins TRBV20-1 and TRBJ2-7; weak D call: TRBD2 (5 bases). V lost 3 bases to trimming and J lost 11 bases, with 17 bases between them. Germline V CDR1 and CDR2: DFQATT, SNEGSKA (reference sequence). The CDR3 is made up of 12 amino acids.

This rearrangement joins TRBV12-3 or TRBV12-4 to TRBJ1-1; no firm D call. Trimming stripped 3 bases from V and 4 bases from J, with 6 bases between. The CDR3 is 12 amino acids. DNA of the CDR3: TGTGCCAGCAGTTTCGGCAGCACTGAAGCTTTCTTT. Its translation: CASSFGSTEAFF.

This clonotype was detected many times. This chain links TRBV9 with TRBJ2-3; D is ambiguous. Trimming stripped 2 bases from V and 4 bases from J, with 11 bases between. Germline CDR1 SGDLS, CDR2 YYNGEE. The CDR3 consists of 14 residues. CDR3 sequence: CASSVGQVADTQYF. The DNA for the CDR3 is TGTGCCAGCAGCGTTGGGCAGGTTGCAGATACGCAGTATTTT.

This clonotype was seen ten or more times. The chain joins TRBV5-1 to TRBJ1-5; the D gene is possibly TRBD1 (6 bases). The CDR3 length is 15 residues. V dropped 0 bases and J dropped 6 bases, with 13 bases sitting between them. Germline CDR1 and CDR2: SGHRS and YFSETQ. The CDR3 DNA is TGCGCCAGCAGCTTGGATGGCAGGGACACTCAGCCCCAGCATTTT. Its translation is CASSLDGRDTQPQHF.

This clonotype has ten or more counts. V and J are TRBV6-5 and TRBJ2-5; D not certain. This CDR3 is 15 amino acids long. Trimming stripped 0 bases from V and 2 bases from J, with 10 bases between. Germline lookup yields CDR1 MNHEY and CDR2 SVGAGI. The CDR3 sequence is CASSYSRSVQETQYF. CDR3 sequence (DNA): TGTGCCAGCAGTTACTCGAGGTCAGTTCAAGAGACCCAGTACTTC.

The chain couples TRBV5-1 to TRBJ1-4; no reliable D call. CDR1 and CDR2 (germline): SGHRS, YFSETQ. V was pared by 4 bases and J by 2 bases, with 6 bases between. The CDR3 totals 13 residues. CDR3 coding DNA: TGCGCCAGCAGCGTAGGGACTAATGAAAAACTGTTTTTT. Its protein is CASSVGTNEKLFF.

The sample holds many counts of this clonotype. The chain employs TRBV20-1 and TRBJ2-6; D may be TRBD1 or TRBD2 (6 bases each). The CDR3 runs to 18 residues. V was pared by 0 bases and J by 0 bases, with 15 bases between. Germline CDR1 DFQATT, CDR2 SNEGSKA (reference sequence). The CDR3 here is CSARDLHRDFSGANVLTF. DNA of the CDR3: TGCAGTGCTAGAGATCTTCACAGGGACTTCTCTGGGGCCAACGTCCTGACTTTC.

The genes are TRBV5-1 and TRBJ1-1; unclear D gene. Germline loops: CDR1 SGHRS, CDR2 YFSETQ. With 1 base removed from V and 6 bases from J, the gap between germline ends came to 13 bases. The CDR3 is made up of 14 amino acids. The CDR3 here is CASSLWEKVPEAFF. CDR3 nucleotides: TGCGCCAGCAGCTTGTGGGAGAAGGTTCCTGAAGCTTTCTTT. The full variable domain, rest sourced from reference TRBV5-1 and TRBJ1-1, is KAGVTQTPRYLIKTRGQQVTLSCSPISGHRSVSWYQQTPGQGLQFLFEYFSETQRNKGNFPGRFSGRQFSNSRSEMNVSTLELGDSALYLCASSLWEKVPEAFFGQGTRLTVV.

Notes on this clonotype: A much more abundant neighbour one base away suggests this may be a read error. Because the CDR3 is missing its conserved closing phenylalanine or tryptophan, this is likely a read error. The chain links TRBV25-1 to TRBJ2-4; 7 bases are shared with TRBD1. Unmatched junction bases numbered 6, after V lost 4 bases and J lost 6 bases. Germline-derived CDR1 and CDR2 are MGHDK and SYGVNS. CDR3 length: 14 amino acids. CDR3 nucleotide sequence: TGTGCCAGCAGTGTGACAGGGTGGGGAAACATTCAGTACCTC. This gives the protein CASSVTGWGNIQYL.

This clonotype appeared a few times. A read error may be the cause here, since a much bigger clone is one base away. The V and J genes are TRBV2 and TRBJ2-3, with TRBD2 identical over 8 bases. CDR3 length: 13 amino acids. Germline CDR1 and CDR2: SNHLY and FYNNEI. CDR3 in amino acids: CTSNPRAGEIRYF. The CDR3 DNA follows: TGTACCAGCAACCCTAGAGCGGGGGAGATTAGGTATTTT.

The CDR3 DNA follows: TGTGCCAGCAGCGTAGGGCGGGAGAGGGAGCAGTACTTC. It translates to CASSVGREREQYF. The chain couples TRBV9 to TRBJ2-7, with TRBD2 matching over 7 bases. The CDR3 contains 13 residues. The V gene end was trimmed by 0 bases and the J gene end by 7 bases; junction bases not matched to a gene: 4. CDR1 SGDLS and CDR2 YYNGEE come from the germline V gene.

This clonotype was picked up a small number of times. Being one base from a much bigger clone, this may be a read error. CDR3: CASPQQGYQETQYF. As DNA, the CDR3 is TGCGCCAGCCCTCAACAGGGGTACCAAGAGACCCAGTACTTC. This chain joins TRBV4-1 and TRBJ2-5; 7 positions match TRBD1. V lost 8 bases and J lost 0; bases outside the gene matches: 6. Germline V CDR1 and CDR2: MGHRA, YSYEKL. The CDR3 length is 14 residues.

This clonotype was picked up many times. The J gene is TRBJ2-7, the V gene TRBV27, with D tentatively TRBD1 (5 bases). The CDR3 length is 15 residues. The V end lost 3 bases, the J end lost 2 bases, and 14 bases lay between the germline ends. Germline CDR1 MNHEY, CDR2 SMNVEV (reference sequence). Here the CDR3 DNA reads TGTGCCAGCAGTTTCAGCAGGGATGGTCCCTACGAGCAGTACTTC. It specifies CASSFSRDGPYEQYF.

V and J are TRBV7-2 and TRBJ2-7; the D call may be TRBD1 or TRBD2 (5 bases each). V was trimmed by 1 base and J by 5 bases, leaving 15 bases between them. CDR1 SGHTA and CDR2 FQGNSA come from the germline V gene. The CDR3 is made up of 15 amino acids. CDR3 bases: TGTGCCAGCAGCTTAGATGGACTCTGGGGCGACGAGCAGTACTTC. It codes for CASSLDGLWGDEQYF. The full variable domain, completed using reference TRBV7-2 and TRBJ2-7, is GAGVSQSPSNKVTEKGKDVELRCDPISGHTALYWYRQSLGQGLEFLIYFQGNSAPDKSGLPSDRFSAERTGGSVSTLTIQRTQQEDSAVYLCASSLDGLWGDEQYFGPGTRLTVT.

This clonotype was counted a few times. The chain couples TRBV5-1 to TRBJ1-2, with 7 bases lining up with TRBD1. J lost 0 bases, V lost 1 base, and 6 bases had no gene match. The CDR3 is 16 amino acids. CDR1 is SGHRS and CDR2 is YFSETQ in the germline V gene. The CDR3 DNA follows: TGCGCCAGCAGCTTGTCTACGGACAGGCCTAACTATGGCTACACCTTC. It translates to CASSLSTDRPNYGYTF.

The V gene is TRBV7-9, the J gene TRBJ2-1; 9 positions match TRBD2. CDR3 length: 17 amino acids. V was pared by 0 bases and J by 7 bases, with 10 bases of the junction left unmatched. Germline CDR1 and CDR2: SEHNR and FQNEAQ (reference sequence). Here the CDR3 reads CASSLASREGWLNEQFF. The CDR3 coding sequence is TGTGCCAGCAGCTTAGCGTCGCGGGAGGGATGGCTAAATGAGCAGTTCTTC.

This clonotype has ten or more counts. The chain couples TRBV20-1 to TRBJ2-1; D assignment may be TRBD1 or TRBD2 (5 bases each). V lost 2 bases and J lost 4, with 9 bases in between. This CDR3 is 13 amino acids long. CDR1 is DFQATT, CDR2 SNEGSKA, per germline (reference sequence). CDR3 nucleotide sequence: TGCAGTGCTAGACAGGGCGGGTACAATGAGCAGTTCTTC. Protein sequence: CSARQGGYNEQFF.

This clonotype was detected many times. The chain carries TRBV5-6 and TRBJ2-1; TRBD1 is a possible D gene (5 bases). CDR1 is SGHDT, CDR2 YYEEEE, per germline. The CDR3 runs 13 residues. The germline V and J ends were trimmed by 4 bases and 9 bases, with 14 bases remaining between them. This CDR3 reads CASSLTLGPEQFF. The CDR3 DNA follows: TGTGCCAGCAGCCTGACCCTGGGGCCTGAGCAGTTCTTC.

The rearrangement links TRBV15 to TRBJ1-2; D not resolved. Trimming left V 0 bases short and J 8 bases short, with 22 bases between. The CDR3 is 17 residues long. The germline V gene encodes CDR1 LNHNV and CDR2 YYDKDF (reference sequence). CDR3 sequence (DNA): TGTGCCACCAGCAGAGATACTATCTTCAGCACTGTATCGGGCTACACCTTC. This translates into CATSRDTIFSTVSGYTF.

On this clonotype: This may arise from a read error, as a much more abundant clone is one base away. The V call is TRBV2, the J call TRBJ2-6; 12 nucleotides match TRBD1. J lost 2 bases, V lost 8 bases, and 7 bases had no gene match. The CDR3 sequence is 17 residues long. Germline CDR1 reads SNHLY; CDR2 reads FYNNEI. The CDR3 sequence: CASGPGTGGPGANVLTF. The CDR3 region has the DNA TGTGCCAGCGGTCCCGGGACAGGGGGCCCTGGGGCCAACGTCCTGACTTTC.

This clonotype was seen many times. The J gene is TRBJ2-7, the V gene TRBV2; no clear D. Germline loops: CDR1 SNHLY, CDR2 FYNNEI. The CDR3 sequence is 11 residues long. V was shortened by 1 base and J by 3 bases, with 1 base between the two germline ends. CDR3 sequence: CASSEVYEQYF. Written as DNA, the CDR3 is TGTGCCAGCAGTGAAGTCTACGAGCAGTACTTC.

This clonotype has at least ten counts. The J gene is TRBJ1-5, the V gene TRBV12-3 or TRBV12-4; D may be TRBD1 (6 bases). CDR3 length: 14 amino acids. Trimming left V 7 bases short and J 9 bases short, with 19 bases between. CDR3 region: CASTSSGGQRPQHF. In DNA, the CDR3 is TGTGCCAGCACTTCGTCGGGGGGACAAAGGCCCCAGCATTTT.

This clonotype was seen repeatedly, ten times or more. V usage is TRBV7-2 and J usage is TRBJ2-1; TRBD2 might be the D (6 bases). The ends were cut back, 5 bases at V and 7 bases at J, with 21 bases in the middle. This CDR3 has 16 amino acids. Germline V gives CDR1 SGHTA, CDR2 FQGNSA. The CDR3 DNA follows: TGTGCCAGCAGCCCAGGCGGCGTGGGCCGGGGGAATGAGCAGTTCTTC. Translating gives CASSPGGVGRGNEQFF.

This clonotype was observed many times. CDR3: CASSLVQAFTEAFF. The CDR3 coding sequence is TGTGCCAGCAGCTTAGTACAGGCCTTCACTGAAGCTTTCTTT. The chain couples TRBV7-9 to TRBJ1-1; tentatively, D is TRBD1 (5 bases). CDR1 and CDR2 from the germline V gene are SEHNR and FQNEAQ (reference sequence). V lost 1 base, J lost 4 bases, and 10 bases lay in between. The CDR3 sequence is 14 residues long.